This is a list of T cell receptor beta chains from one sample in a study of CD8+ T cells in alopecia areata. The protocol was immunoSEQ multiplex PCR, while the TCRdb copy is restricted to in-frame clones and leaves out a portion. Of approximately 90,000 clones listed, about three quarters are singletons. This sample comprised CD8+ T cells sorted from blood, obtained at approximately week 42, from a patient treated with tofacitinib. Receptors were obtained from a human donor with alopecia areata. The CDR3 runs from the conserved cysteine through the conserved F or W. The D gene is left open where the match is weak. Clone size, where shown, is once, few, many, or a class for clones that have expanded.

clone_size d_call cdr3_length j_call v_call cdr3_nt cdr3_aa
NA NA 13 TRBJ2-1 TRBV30 TGTGCCTGGAGTGTTGGGATCGTGGGTGAGCAGTTCTTC CAWSVGIVGEQFF
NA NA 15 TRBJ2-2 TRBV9 TGTGCCAGCAGCGTCGGGGGCAGGAACACCGGGGAGCTGTTTTTT CASSVGGRNTGELFF
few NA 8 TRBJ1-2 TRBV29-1 TGCAGCGCCCCCTCCTACACCTTC CSAPSYTF
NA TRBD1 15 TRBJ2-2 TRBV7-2 TGTGCCAGCAGCTTCTCCAGGGGGTACACCGGGGAGCTGTTTTTT CASSFSRGYTGELFF
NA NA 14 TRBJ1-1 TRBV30 TGTGCCTGGAGTGTACAAGGGGGGGACACTGAAGCTTTCTTT CAWSVQGGDTEAFF
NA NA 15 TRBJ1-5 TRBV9 TGTGCCAGCAGCGAAGGGCAGAATAGCAATCAGCCCCAGCATTTT CASSEGQNSNQPQHF
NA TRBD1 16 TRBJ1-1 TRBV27 TGTGCCAGCAGTTTGACCCCCGGGACAGGGCTCACTGAAGCTTTCTTT CASSLTPGTGLTEAFF
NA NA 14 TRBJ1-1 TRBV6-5 TGTGCCAGCAGTTACGCCTGGGAAAACACTGAAGCTTTCTTT CASSYAWENTEAFF
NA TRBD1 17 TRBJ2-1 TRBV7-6 TGTGCCAGCAGCCTGAGGACAGGCCCTGGGTCCTACAATGAGCAGTTCTTC CASSLRTGPGSYNEQFF
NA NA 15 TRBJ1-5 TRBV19 TGTGCCAGTAGTATTAAGGTAGGGGGAAATCAGCCCCAGCATTTT CASSIKVGGNQPQHF
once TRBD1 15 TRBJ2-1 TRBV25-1 TGTGCCAGCTCAGGGACGGGACAGGGGCCCAATGAGCAGTTCTTC CASSGTGQGPNEQFF
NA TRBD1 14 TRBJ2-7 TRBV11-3 TGTGCCACCGATACAGGGGGCAGCTCCTACGAGCAGTACTTC CATDTGGSSYEQYF
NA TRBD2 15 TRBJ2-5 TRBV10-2 TGCGCCAGCAGTGATATGCGGGGGGGCGGGGAGACCCAGTACTTC CASSDMRGGGETQYF
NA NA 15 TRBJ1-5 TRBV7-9 TGTGCCAGCAGCTTAGGAATGGGTAGCAATCAGCCCCAGCATTTT CASSLGMGSNQPQHF
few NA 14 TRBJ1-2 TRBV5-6 TGTGCCAGCAGCCCACAGGGAACGAACTATGGCTACACCTTC CASSPQGTNYGYTF